This T cell receptor (beta chain) was recovered during a study of response to subunit inactivated influenza vaccine. Notes on this clonotype: Its antigen is not identified.

CDR1 is DFQATT, CDR2 SNEGSKA, per germline (reference sequence). CDR3 size: 16 residues. Trimming removed 0 bases from V and 1 base from J, with 16 bases in between. TCRdb ran MiXCR on the RT-PCR reads and lists one entry per CDR3 protein. Of around 300,000 distinct CDR3 sequences listed, about 20% are singletons. The study, taken as a whole, reports: The authors offered the suggestion that each seasonal influenza vaccination recruits few new T cells.

The chain links TRBV20-1 to TRBJ2-7; TRBD2 might be the D (5 bases). The TCR sequence derives from a man aged 50-75 years who received an inactivated influenza vaccine. The specimen comprised PBMCs from blood, sampled 21 months after vaccination. As DNA, the CDR3 is TGCAGTGCTAGAGATCCTAGCACCCCGGGATCCTACGAGCAGTACTTC. Amino acids: CSARDPSTPGSYEQYF.